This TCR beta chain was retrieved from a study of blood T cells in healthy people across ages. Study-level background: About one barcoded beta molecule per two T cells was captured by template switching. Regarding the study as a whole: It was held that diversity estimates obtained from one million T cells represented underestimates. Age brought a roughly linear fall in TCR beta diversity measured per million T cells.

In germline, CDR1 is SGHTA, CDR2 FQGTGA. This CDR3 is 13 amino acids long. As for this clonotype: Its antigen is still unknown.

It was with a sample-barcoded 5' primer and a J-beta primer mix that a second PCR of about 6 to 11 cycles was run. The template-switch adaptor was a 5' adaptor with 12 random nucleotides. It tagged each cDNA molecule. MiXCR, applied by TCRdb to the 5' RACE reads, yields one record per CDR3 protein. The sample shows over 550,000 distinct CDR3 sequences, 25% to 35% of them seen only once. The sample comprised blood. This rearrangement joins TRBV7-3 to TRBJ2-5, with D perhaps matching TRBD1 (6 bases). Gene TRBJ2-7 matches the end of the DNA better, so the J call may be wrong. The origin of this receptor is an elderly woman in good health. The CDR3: CASSFEQGSEQYF. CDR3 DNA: TGTGCCAGCAGCTTCGAACAGGGATCCGAGCAGTACTTC.